This T cell receptor beta chain was captured by sequencing in a study of vaccination and CD4 T cells after COVID-19 (dated 2022 in TCRdb). The study in broad terms: Convalescent patients had a positive SARS-CoV-2 result on nasal swab PCR, and of these patients, several had mild disease and one had severe disease. For stimulating the cultures, overlapping spike peptide pools were used, derived from SARS-CoV-2 as well as from the common cold coronaviruses HCoV-NL63, HCoV-OC43 and HCoV-229E. Participants got two doses of the Pfizer-BioNTech BNT162b2 vaccine (n=8) or two doses of the Moderna mRNA-1273 vaccine (n=2). The convalescent cohort included six males and four females, with two Hispanic individuals, seven Caucasians, two Asians and one multiracial person. In around ten COVID-19 convalescent patients and a few infection-naive healthy vaccine recipients, the spike-specific CD4+ TCR repertoire before mRNA vaccination was compared with the repertoire after mRNA vaccination. Post-COVID blood samples from convalescent patients were collected a median of approximately 93 days after diagnosis, with a range of about 30 to 170 days. Post-vaccine blood samples were obtained a median of around 67 days after the second vaccine dose, with a range of roughly 13 to 250 days. Control cultures used a CEFX viral epitope pool as positive control, an HIV-1 Nef peptide pool as negative control, or no peptide.

In light of the paper, this sample's treatment or condition label describes: roughly ten-day PBMC culture with coronavirus spike peptide pools or control peptides (ViraFEST assay). The ViraFEST assay was used in the study, in which antigen-specific T cells were expanded with peptide pools and expanded clonotypes were subsequently identified by TCR sequencing. Positive SARS-CoV-2 PCR tests in the convalescent patients dated from March to December 2020, before Alpha, Beta and Delta variants emerged in the United States. Each well held around 2 million PBMCs cultured with around 10 ug/ml peptide pools in IMDM containing around 5.5% human AB serum and 9.5 to 10 IU/ml IL-2. Half of the culture medium was replaced with fresh IL-2-containing medium on days 3 and 7. CD4+ T cells were isolated after approximately eleven days of culture through negative selection using the EasySep CD4+ T cell isolation kit. PBMCs were separated from whole blood using Ficoll-Paque Plus gradient centrifugation and then either used fresh or cryopreserved at -140C. Triplicate wells were generally used for each culture condition.

The study at large found these results: Among convalescent patients, a median around 83% of the SARS-CoV-2-reactive clones seen after vaccination appeared only after vaccination, which suggests priming specific to the vaccine. Of the vaccine-specific clones found in convalescent patients, nearly all (304 of 307) were mono-reactive for SARS-CoV-2 spike instead of being cross-reactive with common cold coronaviruses. Only a relatively small number of convalescent patients were included in the study, and early timepoints following natural infection were not analyzed. An increase in the median number of SARS-CoV-2-reactive clonotypes from 20 to 25 after infection to roughly 38 after vaccination was observed, but the change was not found to be significant.

This clonotype was found once. This receptor's antigen is unknown. No clone much larger than this one lies a single base away; base qualities are absent. One read alone is weak evidence. CDR1 and CDR2 are drawn from the germline V gene (reference sequence): SEHNR, FQNEAQ. Including the terminal cysteine and phenylalanine, the CDR3 comprises 13 residues. Only the CDR3 DNA is retained, 39 bases long and in frame from the first base. Trimming takes 6 bases from V and 0 bases from J, and the germline ends sit 8 bases apart. The library was produced with PCR. DNA from cultured CD4+ T cells underwent TCR sequencing with the Oncomine TCR Beta short-read assay at the Johns Hopkins FTIC core. The QIAamp micro DNA kit was used to extract genomic DNA from the cultured CD4+ T cells. Oncomine TCR Beta libraries from cultured CD4+ T cells were pooled using unique dual indexes and sequenced on an Illumina iSeq 100. The authors processed their data as follows. Non-productive sequences were filtered out, and CDR3s that did not start with C, did not end with F or W, or were shorter than 7 amino acids were discarded. Antigen-specific clonotypes were identified using the MANAFEST web application through comparison of peptide-stimulated wells with reference and other culture wells. An FDR below 0.05, an odds ratio above 5, and a productive frequency above 0.1% in at least two of three replicate wells were required for clones to be considered positive. A clonotype was classed as cross-reactive if the clonotype showed significant expansion both in SARS-CoV-2 spike wells and in at least one common cold coronavirus spike condition. Similarity between CDR3 sequences was evaluated in R version 3.6.1 using Levenshtein distances (stringdist) and unrooted phylogenetic trees (ape). TCRdb handled the public reads itself, with Q25 trimming in fastp and clone calling in MiXCR, and kept productive beta chains. Duplicate CDR3 protein sequences are folded into a single record with the most common DNA and genes. TCRdb, not the original authors, processed these V and J calls. The sample yields about 26,000 distinct CDR3 sequences; 40% were counted once. The ten largest clonotypes hold roughly a tenth of the sample.

This sequence uses TRBV7-9 and TRBJ1-1; the D gene is not confidently resolved. The source is a human donor who had recovered from COVID-19. Sample: CD4+ T cells from blood, cultured in vitro. The CDR3 corresponds to CASSRGMNTEAFF. Here is the DNA: TGTGCCAGCAGTCGAGGGATGAACACTGAAGCTTTCTTT.